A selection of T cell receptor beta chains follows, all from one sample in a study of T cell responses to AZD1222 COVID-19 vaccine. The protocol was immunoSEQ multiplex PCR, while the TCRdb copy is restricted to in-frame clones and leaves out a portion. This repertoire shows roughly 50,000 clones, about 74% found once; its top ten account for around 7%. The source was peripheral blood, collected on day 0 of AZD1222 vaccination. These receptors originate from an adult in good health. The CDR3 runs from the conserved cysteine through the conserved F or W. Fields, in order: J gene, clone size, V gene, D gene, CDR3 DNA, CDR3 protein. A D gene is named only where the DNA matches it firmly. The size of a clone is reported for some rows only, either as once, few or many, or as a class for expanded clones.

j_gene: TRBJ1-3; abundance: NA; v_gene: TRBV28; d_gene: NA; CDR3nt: TGTGCCAGCAGTTCAAGCCAAAACACCATATATTTT; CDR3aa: CASSSSQNTIYF
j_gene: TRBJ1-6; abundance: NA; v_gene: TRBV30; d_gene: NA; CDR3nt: TGTGCCTGGAGATCGGCCAGGGCAAATTCACCCCTCCACTTT; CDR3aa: CAWRSARANSPLHF
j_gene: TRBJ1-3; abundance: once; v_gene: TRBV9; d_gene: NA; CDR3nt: TGTGCCAGCAGCGTGGACGGTACCGGAAACACCATATATTTT; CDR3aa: CASSVDGTGNTIYF
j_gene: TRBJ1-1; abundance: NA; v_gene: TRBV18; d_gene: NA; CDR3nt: TGTGCCAGCTCACGAGTCGTACAGGTGAACACTGAAGCTTTCTTT; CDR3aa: CASSRVVQVNTEAFF
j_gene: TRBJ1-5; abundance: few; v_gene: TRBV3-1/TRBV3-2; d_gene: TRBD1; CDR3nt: TGTGCCAGCAGCCAGCGGACAGGCCCCCAGCATTTT; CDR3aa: CASSQRTGPQHF
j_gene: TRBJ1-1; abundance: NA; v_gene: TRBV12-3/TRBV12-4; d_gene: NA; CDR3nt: TGTGCCAGCAGTAGTGGGCCGAACACTGAAGCTTTCTTT; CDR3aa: CASSSGPNTEAFF
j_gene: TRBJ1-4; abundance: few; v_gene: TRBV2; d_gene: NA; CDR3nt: TGTGCCAGCAGTGAAGGGGGGGCGCGAGAAAAACTGTTTTTT; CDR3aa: CASSEGGAREKLFF
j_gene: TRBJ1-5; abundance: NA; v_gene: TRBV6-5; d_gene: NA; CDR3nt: TGTGCCAGCAGTTACTCGGCAAATAGCAATCAGCCCCAGCATTTT; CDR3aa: CASSYSANSNQPQHF
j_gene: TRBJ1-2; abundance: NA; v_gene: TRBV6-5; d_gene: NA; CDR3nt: TGTGCCAGCAGTTACTCGCCAGGACAGATCTATGGCTACACCTTC; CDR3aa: CASSYSPGQIYGYTF
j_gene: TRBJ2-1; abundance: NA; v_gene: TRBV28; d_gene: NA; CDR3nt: TGTGCCAGCAGGACGGTAGCGGTAGAGCAGTTCTTC; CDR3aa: CASRTVAVEQFF
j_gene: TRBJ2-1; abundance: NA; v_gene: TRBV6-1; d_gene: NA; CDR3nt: TGTGCCAGCAGTGAAGCCTGGGGCGCGAGGAATGAGCAGTTCTTC; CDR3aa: CASSEAWGARNEQFF
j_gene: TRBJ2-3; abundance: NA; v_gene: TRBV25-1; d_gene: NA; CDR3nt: TGTGCCAGCAGTGGACAGCTACCTAAACACACAGATACGCAGTATTTT; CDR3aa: CASSGQLPKHTDTQYF
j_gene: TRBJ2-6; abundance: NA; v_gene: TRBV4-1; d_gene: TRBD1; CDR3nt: TGCGCCAGCAGCCAACCGGGACAGGGGATCTCCGGGGCCAACGTCCTGACTTTC; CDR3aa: CASSQPGQGISGANVLTF
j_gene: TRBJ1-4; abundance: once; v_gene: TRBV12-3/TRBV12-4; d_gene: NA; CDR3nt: TGTGCCAGCAGAGCTCCTGCTAGGGAAAAACTGTTTTTT; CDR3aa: CASRAPAREKLFF
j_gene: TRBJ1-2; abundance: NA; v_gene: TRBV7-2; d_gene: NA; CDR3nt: TGTGCCAGCAGCTTACCACAGACCAGCAGCTTTTATGGCTACACCTTC; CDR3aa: CASSLPQTSSFYGYTF
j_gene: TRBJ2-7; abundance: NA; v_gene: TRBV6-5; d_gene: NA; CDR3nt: TGTGCCAGCAGTCCCGGCTGGTCCTACGAGCAGTACTTC; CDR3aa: CASSPGWSYEQYF
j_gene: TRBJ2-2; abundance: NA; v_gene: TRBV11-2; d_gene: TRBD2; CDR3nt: TGTGCCAGCAGCCTCACGCTAGCGGGATCCTTCGGGGAGCTGTTTTTT; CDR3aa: CASSLTLAGSFGELFF
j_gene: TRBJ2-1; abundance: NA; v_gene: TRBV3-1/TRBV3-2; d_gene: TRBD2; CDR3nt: TGTGCCAGCAGCCAGAGCGGGGGGTACAATGAGCAGTTCTTC; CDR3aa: CASSQSGGYNEQFF
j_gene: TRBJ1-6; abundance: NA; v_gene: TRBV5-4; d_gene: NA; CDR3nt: TGTGCCAGCAGCTTGGGCGGGGCTGCCGCCAATTCACCCCTCCACTTT; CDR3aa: CASSLGGAAANSPLHF
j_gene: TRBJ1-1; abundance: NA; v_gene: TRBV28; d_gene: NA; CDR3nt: TGTGCCAGCACCCTCCTAAGGAGTAACGCTGAAGCTTTCTTT; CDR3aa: CASTLLRSNAEAFF
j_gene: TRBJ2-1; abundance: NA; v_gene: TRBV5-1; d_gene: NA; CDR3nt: TGCGCCAGCAACACTGGTGGTGGGGCGCACTTTGGGGACCAATTAAGGAGCTCCTACAATGAGCAGTTCTTC; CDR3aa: CASNTGGGAHFGDQLRSSYNEQFF
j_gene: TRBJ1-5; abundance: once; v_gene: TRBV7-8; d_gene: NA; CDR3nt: TGTGCCAGCAGCTTACGAGGGGTTGGGAATCAGCCCCAGCATTTT; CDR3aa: CASSLRGVGNQPQHF
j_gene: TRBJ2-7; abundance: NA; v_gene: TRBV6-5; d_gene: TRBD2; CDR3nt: TGTGCCAGCGGGACTAGCGGTGCCTACGAGCAGTACTTC; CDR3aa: CASGTSGAYEQYF
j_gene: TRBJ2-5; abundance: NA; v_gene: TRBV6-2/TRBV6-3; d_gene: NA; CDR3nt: TGTGCCAGCAGCCACCCCGGGGAGACCCAGTACTTC; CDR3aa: CASSHPGETQYF
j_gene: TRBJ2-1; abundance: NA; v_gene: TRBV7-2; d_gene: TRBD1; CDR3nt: TGTGCCAGCGCTACAGGGGGCTTGAATGAGCAGTTCTTC; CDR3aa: CASATGGLNEQFF
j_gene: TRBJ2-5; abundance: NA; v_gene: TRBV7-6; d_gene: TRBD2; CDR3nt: TGTGCCAGCAGCTTTAGCGGGATGGGGGAGACCCAGTACTTC; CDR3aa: CASSFSGMGETQYF
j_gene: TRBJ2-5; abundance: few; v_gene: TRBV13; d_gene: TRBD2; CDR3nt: TGTGCCAGCAGCAAGCGCCTAGCGGGAGGGAACCAAGAGACCCAGTACTTC; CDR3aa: CASSKRLAGGNQETQYF
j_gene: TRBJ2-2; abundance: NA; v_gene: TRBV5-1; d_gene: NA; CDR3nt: TGCGCCAGCAGCCCAGGGGACCGGAACACCGGGGAGCTGTTTTTT; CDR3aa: CASSPGDRNTGELFF
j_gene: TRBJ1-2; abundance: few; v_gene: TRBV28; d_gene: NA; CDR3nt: TGTGCCAGCAGTTTAGAGGGGGGCCCCTATGGCTACACCTTC; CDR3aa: CASSLEGGPYGYTF
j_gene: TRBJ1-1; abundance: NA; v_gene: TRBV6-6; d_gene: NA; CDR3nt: TGTGCCAGTCGAGGAGGGGGTGAAAACACTGAAGCTTTCTTT; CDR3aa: CASRGGGENTEAFF
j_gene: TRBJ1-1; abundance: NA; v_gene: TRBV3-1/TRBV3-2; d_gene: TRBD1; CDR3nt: TGTGCCAGCAGCCAAACGAGACAGGGGACTGAAGCTTTCTTT; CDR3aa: CASSQTRQGTEAFF
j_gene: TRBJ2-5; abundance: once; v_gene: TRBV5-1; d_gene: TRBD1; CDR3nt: TGCGCCAGCAGCAGACAGGGGGCCTGGGAAGAGACCCAGTACTTC; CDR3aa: CASSRQGAWEETQYF
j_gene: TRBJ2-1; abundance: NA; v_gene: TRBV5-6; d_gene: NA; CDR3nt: TGTGCCAGCAGCTTAGGGTTAGGATCCTACAATGAGCAGTTCTTC; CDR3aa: CASSLGLGSYNEQFF
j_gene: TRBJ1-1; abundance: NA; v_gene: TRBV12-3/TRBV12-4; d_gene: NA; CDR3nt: TGTGCCAGCAGTTCCAACGTGAACACTGAAGCTTTCTTT; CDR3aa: CASSSNVNTEAFF
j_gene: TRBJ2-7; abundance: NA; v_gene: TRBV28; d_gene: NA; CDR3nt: TGTGCCAGCAGTCTCAGGGGAACTAGCGAGCAGTACTTC; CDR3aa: CASSLRGTSEQYF
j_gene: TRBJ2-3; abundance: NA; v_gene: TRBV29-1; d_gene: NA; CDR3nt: TGCAGCGTTGACCTGACGTGGGATACGCAGTATTTT; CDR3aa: CSVDLTWDTQYF
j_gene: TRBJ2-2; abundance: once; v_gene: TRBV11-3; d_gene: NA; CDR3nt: TGTGCCAGCAGCTTTCAGTCCTCCGGGGAGCTGTTTTTT; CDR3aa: CASSFQSSGELFF
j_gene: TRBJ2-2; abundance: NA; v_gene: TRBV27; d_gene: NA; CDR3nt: TGTGCCAGCAGTTTGGGCAGGCTGAACACCGGGGAGCTGTTTTTT; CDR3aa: CASSLGRLNTGELFF
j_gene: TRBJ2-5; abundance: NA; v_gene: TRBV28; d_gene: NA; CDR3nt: TGTGCCAGCAGTCTGGGAGGGGGGGCGGCCCAAGAGACCCAGTACTTC; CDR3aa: CASSLGGGAAQETQYF
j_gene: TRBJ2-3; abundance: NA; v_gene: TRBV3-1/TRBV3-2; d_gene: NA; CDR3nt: TGTGCCAGCAGCCATGGTAGGGGCAGCCCTAGCACAGATACGCAGTATTTT; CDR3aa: CASSHGRGSPSTDTQYF
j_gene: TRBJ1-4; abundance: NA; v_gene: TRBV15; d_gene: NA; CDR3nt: TGTGCCACCAGCACTAACGGCGGCAATGAAAAACTGTTTTTT; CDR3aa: CATSTNGGNEKLFF
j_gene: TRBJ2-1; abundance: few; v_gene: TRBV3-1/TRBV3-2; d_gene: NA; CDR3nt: TGTGCCAGCAGCCAAGATTGGGAACGAGGGCAGTTCTTC; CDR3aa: CASSQDWERGQFF
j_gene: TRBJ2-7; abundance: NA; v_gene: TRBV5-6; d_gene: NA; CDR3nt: TGTGCCAGCAGCGGGGGGGCAGGGATTACCTACGAGCAGTACTTC; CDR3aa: CASSGGAGITYEQYF
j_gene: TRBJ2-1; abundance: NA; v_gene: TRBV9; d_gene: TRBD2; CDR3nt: TGTGCCAGCAGCGTAGCGGGGGGTGAGGAGAATGAGCAGTTCTTC; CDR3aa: CASSVAGGEENEQFF
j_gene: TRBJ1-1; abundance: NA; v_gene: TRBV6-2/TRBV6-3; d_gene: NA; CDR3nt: TGTGCCAGCAGTCATGGACAGAGCACTGAAGCTTTCTTT; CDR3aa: CASSHGQSTEAFF
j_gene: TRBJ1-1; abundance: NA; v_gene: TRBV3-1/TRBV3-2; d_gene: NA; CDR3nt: TGTGCCAGCAGCCACAGGGACCCGGGCACTGAAGCTTTCTTT; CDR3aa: CASSHRDPGTEAFF